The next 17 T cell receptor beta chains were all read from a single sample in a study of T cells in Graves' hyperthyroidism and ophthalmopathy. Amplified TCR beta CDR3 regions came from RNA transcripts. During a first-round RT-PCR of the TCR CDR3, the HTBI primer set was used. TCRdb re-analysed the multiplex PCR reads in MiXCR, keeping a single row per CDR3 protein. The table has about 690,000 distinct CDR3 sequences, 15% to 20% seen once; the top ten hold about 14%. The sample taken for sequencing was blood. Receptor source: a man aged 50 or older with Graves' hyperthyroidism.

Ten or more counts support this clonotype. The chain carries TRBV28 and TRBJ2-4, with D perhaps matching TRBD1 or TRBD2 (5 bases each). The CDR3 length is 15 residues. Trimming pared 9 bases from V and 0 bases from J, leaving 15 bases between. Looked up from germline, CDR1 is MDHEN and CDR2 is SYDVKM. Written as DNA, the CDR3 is TGTGCCAGTCAGCGAGGGGCTCTAGCCAAAAACATTCAGTACTTC. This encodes CASQRGALAKNIQYF.

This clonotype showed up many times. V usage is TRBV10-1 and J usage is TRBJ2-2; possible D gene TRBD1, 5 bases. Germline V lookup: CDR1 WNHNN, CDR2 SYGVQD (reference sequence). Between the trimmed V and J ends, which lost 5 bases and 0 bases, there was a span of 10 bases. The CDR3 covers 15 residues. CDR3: CASSSQETNTGELFF. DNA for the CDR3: TGCGCCAGCAGTTCACAGGAAACGAACACCGGGGAGCTGTTTTTT.

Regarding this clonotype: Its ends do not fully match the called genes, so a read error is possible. As DNA, the CDR3 is TGTGCCAGCAGCTTAGGTGTGACAACCGAGAATGGAAAACTGTTTTTT. Translation gives CASSLGVTTENGKLFF. This sequence joins TRBV7-9 and TRBJ1-4; D is undetermined. Germline values: CDR1 SEHNR, CDR2 FQNEAQ (reference sequence). The CDR3 loop spans 16 amino acids. The variable domain in full, with the rest retrieved from reference TRBV7-9 and TRBJ1-4, is DTGVSQNPRHKITKRGQNVTFRCDPISEHNRLYWYRQTLGQGPEFLTYFQNEAQLEKSRLLSDRFSAERPKGSFSTLEIQRTEQGDSAMYLCASSLGVTTENGKLFFGSGTQLSVL.

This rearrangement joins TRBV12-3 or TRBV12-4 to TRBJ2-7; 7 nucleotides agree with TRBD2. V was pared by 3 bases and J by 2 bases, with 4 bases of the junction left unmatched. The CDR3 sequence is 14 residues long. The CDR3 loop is CASSFGGGTYEQYF. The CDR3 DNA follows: TGTGCCAGCAGTTTTGGGGGGGGAACCTACGAGCAGTACTTC.

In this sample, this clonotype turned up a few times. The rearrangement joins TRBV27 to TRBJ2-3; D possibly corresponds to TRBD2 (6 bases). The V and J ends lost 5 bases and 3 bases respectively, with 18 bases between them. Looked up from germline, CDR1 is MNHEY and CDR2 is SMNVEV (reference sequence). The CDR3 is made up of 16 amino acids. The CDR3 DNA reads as TGTGCCAGCAGTGATGATAAAAGGGAGGTGACAGATACGCAGTATTTT. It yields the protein CASSDDKREVTDTQYF.

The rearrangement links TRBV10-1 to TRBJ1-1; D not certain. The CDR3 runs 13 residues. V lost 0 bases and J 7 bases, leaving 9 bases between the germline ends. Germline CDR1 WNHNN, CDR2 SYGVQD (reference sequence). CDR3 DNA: TGCGCCAGCAGTGAGTCGAAAGCGGTTGAAGCTTTCTTT. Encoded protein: CASSESKAVEAFF.

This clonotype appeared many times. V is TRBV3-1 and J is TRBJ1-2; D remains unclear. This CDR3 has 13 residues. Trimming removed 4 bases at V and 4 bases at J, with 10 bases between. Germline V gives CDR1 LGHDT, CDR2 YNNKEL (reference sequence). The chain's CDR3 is CASSPTVGYGYTF. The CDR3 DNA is TGTGCCAGCAGCCCCACGGTTGGCTATGGCTACACCTTC.

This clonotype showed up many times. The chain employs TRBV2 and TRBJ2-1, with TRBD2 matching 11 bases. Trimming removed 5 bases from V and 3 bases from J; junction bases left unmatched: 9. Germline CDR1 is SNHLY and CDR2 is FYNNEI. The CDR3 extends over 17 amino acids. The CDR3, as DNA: TGTGCCAGCAGTATCCCGGGACTAGCGGCGAACTACAATGAGCAGTTCTTC. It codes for CASSIPGLAANYNEQFF.

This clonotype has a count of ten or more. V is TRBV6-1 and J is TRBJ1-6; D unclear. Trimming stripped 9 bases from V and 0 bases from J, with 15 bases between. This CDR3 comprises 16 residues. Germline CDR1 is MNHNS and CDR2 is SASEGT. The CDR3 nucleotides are TGTGCCAGTACGACCGAGGAAAGCTCCTATAATTCACCCCTCCACTTT. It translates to CASTTEESSYNSPLHF.

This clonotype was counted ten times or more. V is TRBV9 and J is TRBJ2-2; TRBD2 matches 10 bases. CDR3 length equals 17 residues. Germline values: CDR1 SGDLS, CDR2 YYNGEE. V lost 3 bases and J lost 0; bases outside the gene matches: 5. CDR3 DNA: TGTGCCAGCAGCGCAACTAGCGGGGCGGCGAACACCGGGGAGCTGTTTTTT. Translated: CASSATSGAANTGELFF.

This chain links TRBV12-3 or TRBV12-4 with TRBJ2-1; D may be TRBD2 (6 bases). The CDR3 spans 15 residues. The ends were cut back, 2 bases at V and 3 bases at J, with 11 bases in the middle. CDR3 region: CASSLKGRIYNEQFF. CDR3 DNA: TGTGCCAGCAGTTTAAAAGGGAGGATCTACAATGAGCAGTTCTTC.

The CDR3 loop is CAWSVLAGYAEAFF. CDR3 nucleotide sequence: TGTGCCTGGAGTGTTTTGGCAGGTTACGCTGAAGCTTTCTTT. The rearrangement joins TRBV30 to TRBJ1-1, with no clear D. The ends were cut back, 0 bases at V and 6 bases at J, with 14 bases in the middle. This CDR3 spans 14 amino acids. Germline assignment: CDR1 GTSNPN and CDR2 SVGIG (reference sequence).

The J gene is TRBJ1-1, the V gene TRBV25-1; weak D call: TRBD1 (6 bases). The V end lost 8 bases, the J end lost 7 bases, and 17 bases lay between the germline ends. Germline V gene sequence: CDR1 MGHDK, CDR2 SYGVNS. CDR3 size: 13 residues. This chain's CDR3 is CASSYPGGREAFF. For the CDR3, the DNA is TGTGCCAGCTCCTATCCGGGGGGCCGTGAAGCTTTCTTT.

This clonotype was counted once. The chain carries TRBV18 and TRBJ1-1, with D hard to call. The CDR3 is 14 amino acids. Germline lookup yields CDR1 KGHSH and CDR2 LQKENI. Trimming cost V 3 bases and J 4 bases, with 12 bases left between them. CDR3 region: CASSPSDKLTEAFF. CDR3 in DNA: TGTGCCAGCTCACCCTCTGACAAACTCACTGAAGCTTTCTTT.

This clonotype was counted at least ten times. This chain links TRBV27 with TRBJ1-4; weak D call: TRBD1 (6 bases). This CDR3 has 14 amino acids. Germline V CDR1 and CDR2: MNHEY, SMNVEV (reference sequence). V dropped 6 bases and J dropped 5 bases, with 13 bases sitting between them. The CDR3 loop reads CASSRGGRNEKLFF. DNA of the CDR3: TGTGCCAGCAGCCGGGGGGGGCGCAATGAAAAACTGTTTTTT.

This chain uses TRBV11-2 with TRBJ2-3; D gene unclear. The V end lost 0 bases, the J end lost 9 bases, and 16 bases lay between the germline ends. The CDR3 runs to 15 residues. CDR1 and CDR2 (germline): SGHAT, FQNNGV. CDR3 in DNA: TGTGCCAGCAGCTTAGATTTACCGGCTATTAAGACGCAGTATTTT. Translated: CASSLDLPAIKTQYF.

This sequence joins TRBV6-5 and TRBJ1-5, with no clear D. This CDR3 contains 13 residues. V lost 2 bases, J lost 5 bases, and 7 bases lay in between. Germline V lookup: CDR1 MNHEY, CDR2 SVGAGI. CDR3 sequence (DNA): TGTGCCAGCAGTTACCGGGAAGATCAGCCCCAGCATTTT. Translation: CASSYREDQPQHF.